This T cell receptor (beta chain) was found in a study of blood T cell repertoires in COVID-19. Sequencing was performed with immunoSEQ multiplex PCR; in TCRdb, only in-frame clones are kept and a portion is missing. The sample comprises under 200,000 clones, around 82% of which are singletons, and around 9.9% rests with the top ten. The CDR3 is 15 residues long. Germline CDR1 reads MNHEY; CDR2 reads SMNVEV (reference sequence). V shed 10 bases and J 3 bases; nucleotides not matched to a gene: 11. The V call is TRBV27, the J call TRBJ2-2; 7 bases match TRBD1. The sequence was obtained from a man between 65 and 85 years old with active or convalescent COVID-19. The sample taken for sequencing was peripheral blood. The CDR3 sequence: CATARLGGDTGELFF. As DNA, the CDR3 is TGTGCCACCGCCCGGTTAGGGGGCGACACCGGGGAGCTGTTTTTT.